This T cell receptor (beta chain) was retrieved from a study of OX40 agonist ivuxolimab in advanced cancers. From germline, CDR1 is SGDLS and CDR2 YYNGEE. V dropped 2 bases and J dropped 4; count of bases not matched to a gene: 5. The CDR3 totals 15 residues. Measured with immunoSEQ multiplex PCR; TCRdb has only the in-frame clones, and not every one. The sample includes more than 90,000 clones, approximately 84% of them seen just once. This sequence was found in an adult with an advanced solid tumor such as melanoma, head and neck, liver or kidney cancer. The sample was CD4+ or CD8+ T cells sorted from blood, taken in a trial of the OX40 agonist ivuxolimab. The V gene is TRBV9, the J gene TRBJ2-1; the match to TRBD1 covers 8 bases. The CDR3 bases are TGTGCCAGCAGCGTTGGGCAGGGGGCTTACAATGAGCAGTTCTTC. This gives the protein CASSVGQGAYNEQFF.